Each of the 2 T cell receptor beta chains below was sequenced from the same sample in a study of blood T cells in healthy people across ages. A second PCR, run for about 7 to 11 cycles, used a sample-barcoded 5' primer plus a J-beta primer mix. Each CDR3 protein gets one entry after TCRdb re-called the 5' RACE reads with MiXCR. The data show more than 1,400,000 distinct CDR3 sequences, with 35% to 45% seen just once and around 8% held by the top ten. Sequenced material: blood. The origin of the receptors is a woman aged 18 to 35 in good health.

The J gene is TRBJ2-5, the V gene TRBV5-4; unclear D gene. The end of the DNA fits TRBJ2-7 better, so the J call may be wrong. The CDR3 loop spans 10 amino acids. The germline gives CDR1 SGHNT, CDR2 YYREEE (reference sequence). The chain's CDR3 is CARKRSEQYF. The CDR3 DNA reads TGTGCCCGCAAGAGGTCCGAGCAGTACTTC.

The V call is TRBV20-1, the J call TRBJ2-1; 9 nucleotides line up with TRBD2. The junction had 10 bases not matched to a gene; V was cut back by 5 bases and J by 5 bases. The length of the CDR3 is 15 residues. CDR1 and CDR2 (germline): DFQATT, SNEGSKA (reference sequence). The CDR3 region is CSALRGLANNNEQFF. The CDR3 DNA reads TGCAGTGCTCTTCGGGGACTAGCTAACAACAATGAGCAGTTCTTC.